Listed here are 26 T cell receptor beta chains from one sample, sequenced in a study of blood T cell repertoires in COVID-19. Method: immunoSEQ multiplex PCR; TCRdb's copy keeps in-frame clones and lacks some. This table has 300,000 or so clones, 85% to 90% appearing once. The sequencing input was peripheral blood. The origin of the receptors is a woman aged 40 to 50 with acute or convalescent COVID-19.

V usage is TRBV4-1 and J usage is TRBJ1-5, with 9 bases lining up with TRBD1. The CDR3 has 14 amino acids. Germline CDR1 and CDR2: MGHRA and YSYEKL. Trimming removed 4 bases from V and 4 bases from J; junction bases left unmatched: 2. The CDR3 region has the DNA TGCGCCAGCAGCCCCGACAGGGGGAATCAGCCCCAGCATTTT. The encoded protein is CASSPDRGNQPQHF.

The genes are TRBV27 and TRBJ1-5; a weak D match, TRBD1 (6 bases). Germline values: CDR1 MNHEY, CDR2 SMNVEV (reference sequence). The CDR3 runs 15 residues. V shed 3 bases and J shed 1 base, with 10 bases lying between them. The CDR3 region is CASSLSTGSNQPQHF. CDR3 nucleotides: TGTGCCAGCAGTTTGAGTACAGGGAGCAATCAGCCCCAGCATTTT.

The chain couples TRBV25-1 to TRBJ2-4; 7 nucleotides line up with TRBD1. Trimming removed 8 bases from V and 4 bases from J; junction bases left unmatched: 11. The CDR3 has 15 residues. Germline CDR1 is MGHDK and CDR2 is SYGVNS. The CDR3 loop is CASPRKVGQKNIQYF. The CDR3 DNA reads TGTGCCAGCCCCAGGAAGGTGGGACAGAAAAACATTCAGTACTTC.

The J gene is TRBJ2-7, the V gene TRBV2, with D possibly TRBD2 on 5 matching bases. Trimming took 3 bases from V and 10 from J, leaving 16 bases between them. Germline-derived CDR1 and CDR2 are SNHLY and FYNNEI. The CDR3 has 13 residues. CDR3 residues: CASSERAVNLQYV. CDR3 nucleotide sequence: TGTGCCAGCAGTGAGCGGGCAGTGAACTTACAGTACGTC.

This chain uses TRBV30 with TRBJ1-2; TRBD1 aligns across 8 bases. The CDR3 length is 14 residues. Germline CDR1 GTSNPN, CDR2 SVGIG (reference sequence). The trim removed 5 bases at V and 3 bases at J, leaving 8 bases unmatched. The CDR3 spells CAWDQGAQDYGYTF. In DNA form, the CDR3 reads TGTGCCTGGGATCAGGGGGCGCAGGACTATGGCTACACCTTC.

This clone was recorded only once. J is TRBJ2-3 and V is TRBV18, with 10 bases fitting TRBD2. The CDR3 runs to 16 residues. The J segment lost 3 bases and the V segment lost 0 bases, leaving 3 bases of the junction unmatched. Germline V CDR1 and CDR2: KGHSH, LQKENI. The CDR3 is CASSPPSGGATDTQYF. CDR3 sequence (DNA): TGTGCCAGCTCACCACCGAGCGGGGGGGCGACAGATACGCAGTATTTT.

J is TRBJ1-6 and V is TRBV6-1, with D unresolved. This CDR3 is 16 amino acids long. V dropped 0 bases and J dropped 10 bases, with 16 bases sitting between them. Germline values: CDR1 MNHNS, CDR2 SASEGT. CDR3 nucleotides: TGTGCCAGCAGTGAAGCTTCTACCATAGCTGGGTCACCCCTCCACTTT. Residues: CASSEASTIAGSPLHF.

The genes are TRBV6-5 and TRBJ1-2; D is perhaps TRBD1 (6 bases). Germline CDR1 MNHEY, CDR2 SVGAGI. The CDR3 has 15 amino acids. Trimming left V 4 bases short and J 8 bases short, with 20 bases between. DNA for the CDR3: TGTGCCAGCAGTTCCAATTCGGGACACAACATGGGCTACACCTTC. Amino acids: CASSSNSGHNMGYTF.

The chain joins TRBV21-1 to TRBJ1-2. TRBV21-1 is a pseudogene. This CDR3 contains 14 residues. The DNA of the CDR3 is TGTGCCAGCGGCCCAAGGTGTCGGGACTATGGCTACACCTTC. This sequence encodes CASGPRCRDYGYTF.

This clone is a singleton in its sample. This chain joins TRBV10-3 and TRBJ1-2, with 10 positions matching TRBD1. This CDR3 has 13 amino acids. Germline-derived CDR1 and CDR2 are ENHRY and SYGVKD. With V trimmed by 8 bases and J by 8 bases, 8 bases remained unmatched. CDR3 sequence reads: CAILRQGAGGYTF. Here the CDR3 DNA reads TGTGCCATCCTCCGACAGGGGGCAGGAGGCTACACCTTC.

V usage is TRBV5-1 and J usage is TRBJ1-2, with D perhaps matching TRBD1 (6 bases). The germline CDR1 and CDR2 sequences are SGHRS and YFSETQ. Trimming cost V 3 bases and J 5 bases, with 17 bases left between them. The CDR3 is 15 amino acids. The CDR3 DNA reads TGCGCCAGCAGCTCTGAGGGGGGGCAACGATATGGCTACACCTTC. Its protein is CASSSEGGQRYGYTF.

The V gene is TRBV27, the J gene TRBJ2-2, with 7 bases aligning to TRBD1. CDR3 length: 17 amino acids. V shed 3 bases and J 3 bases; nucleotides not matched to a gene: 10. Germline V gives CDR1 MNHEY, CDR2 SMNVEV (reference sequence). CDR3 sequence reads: CASSLVGGAADTGELFF. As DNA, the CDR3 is TGTGCCAGCAGTTTGGTAGGGGGCGCAGCGGACACCGGGGAGCTGTTTTTT.

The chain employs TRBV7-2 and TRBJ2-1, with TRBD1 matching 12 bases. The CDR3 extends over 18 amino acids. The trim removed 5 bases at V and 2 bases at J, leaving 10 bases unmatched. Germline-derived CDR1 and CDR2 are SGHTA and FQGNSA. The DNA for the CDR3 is TGTGCCAGCAGCCCCTCTTCCGGGACAGGGGGCCCCTACAATGAGCAGTTCTTC. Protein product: CASSPSSGTGGPYNEQFF.

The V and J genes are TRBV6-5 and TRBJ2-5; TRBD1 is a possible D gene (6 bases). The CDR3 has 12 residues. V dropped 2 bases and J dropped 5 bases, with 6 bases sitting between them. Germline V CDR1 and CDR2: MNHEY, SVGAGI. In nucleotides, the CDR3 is TGTGCCAGCAGTTACAGGGGGGAGACCCAGTACTTC. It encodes CASSYRGETQYF.

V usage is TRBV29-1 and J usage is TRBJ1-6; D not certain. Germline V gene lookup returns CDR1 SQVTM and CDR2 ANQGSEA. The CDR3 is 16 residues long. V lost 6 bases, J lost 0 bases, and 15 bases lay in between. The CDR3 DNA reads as TGCAGCGTGTTATCTCTAGGGAGCTCCTATAATTCACCCCTCCACTTT. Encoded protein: CSVLSLGSSYNSPLHF.

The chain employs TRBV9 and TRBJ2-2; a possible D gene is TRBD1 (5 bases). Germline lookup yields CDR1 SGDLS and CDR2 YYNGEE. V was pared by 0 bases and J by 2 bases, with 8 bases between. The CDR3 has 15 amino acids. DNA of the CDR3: TGTGCCAGCAGCGTAGGGACACTAAACACCGGGGAGCTGTTTTTT. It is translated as CASSVGTLNTGELFF.

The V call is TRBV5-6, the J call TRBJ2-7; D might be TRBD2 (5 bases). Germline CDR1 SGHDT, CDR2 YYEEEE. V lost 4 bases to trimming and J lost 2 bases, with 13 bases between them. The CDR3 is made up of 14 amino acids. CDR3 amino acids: CASSLWESPYEQYV. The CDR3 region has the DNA TGTGCCAGCAGCCTCTGGGAGAGTCCCTACGAGCAGTACGTC.

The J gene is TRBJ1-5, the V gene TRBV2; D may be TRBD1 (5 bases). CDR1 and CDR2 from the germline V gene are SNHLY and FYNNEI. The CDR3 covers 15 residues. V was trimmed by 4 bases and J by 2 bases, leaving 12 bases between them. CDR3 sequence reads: CASSAVREGNQPQHF. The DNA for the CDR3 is TGTGCCAGCAGTGCAGTCAGGGAGGGCAATCAGCCCCAGCATTTT.

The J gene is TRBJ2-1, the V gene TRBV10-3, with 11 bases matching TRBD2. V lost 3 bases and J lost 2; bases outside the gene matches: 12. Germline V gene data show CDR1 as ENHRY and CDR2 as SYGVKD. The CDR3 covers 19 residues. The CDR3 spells CAISDLLTSGDWPYNEQFF. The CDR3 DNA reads TGTGCCATCAGTGATTTGTTGACTAGCGGGGATTGGCCCTACAATGAGCAGTTCTTC.

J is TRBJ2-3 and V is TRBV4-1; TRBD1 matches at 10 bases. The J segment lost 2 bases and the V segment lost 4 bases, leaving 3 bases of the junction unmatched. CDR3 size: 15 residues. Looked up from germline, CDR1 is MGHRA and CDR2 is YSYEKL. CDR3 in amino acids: CASSLTGGITDTQYF. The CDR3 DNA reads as TGCGCCAGCAGCCTGACAGGGGGCATCACAGATACGCAGTATTTT.

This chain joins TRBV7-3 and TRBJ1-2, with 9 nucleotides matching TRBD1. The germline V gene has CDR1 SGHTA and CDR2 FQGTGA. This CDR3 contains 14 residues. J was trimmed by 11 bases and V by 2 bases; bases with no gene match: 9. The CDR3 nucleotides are TGTGCCAGCAGCTTAGGAGGGGACAGGGCCGGATACACCTTC. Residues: CASSLGGDRAGYTF. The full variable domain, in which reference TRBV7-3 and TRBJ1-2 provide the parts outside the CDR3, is GAGVSQTPSNKVTEKGKYVELRCDPISGHTALYWYRQSLGQGPEFLIYFQGTGAADDSGLPNDRFFAVRPEGSVSTLKIQRTERGDSAVYLCASSLGGDRAGYTFGSGTRLTVV.

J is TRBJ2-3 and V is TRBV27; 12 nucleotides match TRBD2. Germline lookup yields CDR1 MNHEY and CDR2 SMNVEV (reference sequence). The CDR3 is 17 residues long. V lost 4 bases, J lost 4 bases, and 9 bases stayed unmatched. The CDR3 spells CASSSRLLAGGPDTQYF. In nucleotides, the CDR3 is TGTGCCAGCAGTTCCCGCCTTCTAGCGGGGGGGCCAGATACGCAGTATTTT.

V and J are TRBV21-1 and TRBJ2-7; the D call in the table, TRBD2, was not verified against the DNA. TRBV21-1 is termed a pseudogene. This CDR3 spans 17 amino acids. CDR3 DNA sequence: TGTGCCAGCACCCGGGACCTAAGGAGCGGGGGAGGCTACGAGCAGTACGTC. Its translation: CASTRDLRSGGGYEQYV.

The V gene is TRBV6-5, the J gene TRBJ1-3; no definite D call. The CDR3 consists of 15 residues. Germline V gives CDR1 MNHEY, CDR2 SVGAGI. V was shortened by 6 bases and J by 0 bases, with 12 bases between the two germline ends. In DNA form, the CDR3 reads TGTGCCAGCAGCTCAACGGGAGTCTCTGGAAACACCATATATTTT. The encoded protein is CASSSTGVSGNTIYF.

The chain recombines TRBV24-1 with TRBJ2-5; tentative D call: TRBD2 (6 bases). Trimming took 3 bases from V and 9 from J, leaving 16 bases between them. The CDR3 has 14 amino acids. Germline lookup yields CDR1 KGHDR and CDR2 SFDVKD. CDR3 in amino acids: CATSDPSRAGAQYF. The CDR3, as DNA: TGTGCCACCAGTGATCCCTCTCGAGCGGGTGCCCAGTACTTC.

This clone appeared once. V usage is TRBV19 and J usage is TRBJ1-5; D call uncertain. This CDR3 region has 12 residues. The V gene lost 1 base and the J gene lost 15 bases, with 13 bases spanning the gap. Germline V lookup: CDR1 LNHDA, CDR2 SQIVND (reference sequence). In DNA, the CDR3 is TGTGCCAGTAGTATAGGGGGAGAAAGGTTGCATTTT. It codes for CASSIGGERLHF.